This TCR beta chain was profiled in a study of cytomegalovirus exposure and HLA in healthy donors. Whole-study context: Around 78 million unique TCR sequences came from HLA-typed donors in an early release. Study findings and constraints: Earlier analysis looked at TCR beta V segments, and most were productive about 90% or about 30% of the time. There were around 160 TCR beta chains listed as cytomegalovirus-associated. Specificity for CMV antigens was confirmed in vitro for three of the CMV-associated chains.

J lost 4 bases, V lost 5 bases, and 4 bases had no gene match. Germline V gene sequence: CDR1 SEHNR, CDR2 FQNEAQ (reference sequence). This CDR3 contains 14 residues. Amplification used 60 Vbeta primers and 13 Jbeta primers. Only in-frame clones appear in the TCRdb table, and some are missing; sequencing was by immunoSEQ multiplex PCR. Of 200,000 to 250,000 clones in the sample, approximately 87% were seen once. To note about this clone: Its antigen is unidentified.

The chain links TRBV7-9 to TRBJ2-3; 9 nucleotides line up with TRBD2. Sequencing was carried out using PBMCs. This clonotype was sampled from a human donor in good health. CDR3 DNA sequence: TGTGCCAGCAGCCGTAGCGGGAGTCCAGATACGCAGTATTTT. The encoded protein is CASSRSGSPDTQYF.